The sequence of this T cell receptor (beta chain) was determined in a study of cytomegalovirus exposure and HLA in healthy donors. Study-wide results and limits: In a later analysis, specific HLA alleles were associated with around 17,000 TCR beta sequences at a 0.05 false discovery rate.

A multiplex PCR was run with 60 Vbeta primers and 13 Jbeta primers. Libraries were prepared by immunoSEQ multiplex PCR; TCRdb keeps only in-frame clonotypes and omits some of them. The table shows nearly 100,000 clones, with about a tenth occurring only once. Germline-derived CDR1 and CDR2 are MDHEN and SYDVKM. Trimming cost V 6 bases and J 5 bases; bases outside gene matches: 9. The CDR3 loop spans 15 amino acids. On this clone itself: Its antigen is undetermined.

The source of this sequence is a man over 45 in good health and CMV-seropositive. The chain links TRBV28 to TRBJ2-7; 11 bases line up with TRBD1. The source material was PBMCs. This CDR3 reads CASSIGGTGGNEQYF. CDR3 DNA: TGTGCCAGCAGCATTGGTGGGACAGGGGGGAACGAGCAGTACTTC.